This TCR beta chain was sequenced for a study of T cell clonality in common variable immunodeficiency. Findings and caveats of the study: Reportedly, TCR beta sequences from common variable immunodeficiency showed fewer deletions and N-nucleotide insertions. Repertoire-complication correlations in CVID were limited by patient heterogeneity.

Sequencing was performed with immunoSEQ multiplex PCR; in TCRdb, only in-frame clones are kept and a portion is missing. The repertoire consists of over 30,000 clones, none detected only once. At least ten counts were recorded for this clone. Its antigen is unidentified. Read data end 3 residues before the CDR3 end; the end is taken from the germline J gene. Per germline, CDR1 SGHRS and CDR2 YFSETQ. After removal of 2 bases from V and 5 bases from J, the junction contained 8 bases not matched to a gene. CDR3 length equals 15 residues. Sequenced material: peripheral blood mononuclear cells. The chain links TRBV5-1 to TRBJ2-3, with 7 bases matching TRBD1. The TCR sequence derives from a person aged 18-69 years in good health. CDR3 DNA (partial): TGCGCCAGCAGCTTCGCAGGGGGTTTCGGAGATACG. Protein sequence: CASSFAGGFGDT. In full, the CDR3 reads CASSFAGGFGDTQYF.